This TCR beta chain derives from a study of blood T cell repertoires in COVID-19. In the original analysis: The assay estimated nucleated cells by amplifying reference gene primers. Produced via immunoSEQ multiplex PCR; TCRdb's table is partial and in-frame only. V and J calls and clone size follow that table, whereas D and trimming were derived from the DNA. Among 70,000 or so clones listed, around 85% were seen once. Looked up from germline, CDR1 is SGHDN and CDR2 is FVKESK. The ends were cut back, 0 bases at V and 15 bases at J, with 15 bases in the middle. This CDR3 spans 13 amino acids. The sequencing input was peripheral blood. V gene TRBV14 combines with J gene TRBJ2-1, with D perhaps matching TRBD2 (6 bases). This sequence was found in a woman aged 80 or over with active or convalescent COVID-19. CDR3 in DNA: TGTGCCAGCAGCCAAGAAATCGCGGGGTCAAGGTTCTTC. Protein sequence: CASSQEIAGSRFF.